The rows below give T cell receptor beta chains drawn from one sample of a study of T cell responses to AZD1222 COVID-19 vaccine. TCRdb keeps only in-frame clones here, not all; method: immunoSEQ multiplex PCR. The data hold around 120,000 clones, with about 90% observed a single time. The specimen was peripheral blood, collected on day 0 of AZD1222 vaccination. These receptor sequences come from an adult in good health. The CDR3 runs from the conserved cysteine through the conserved F or W. Each record gives: clone size, D gene, J gene, V gene, CDR3 protein, CDR3 DNA. D genes are given only for firm matches. Size tells how often a clone was seen (once, few, many) or the class of an expanded clone, and some rows leave it out.

size: -; D: TRBD2; J: TRBJ2-5; V: TRBV9; CDR3: CASSPGGVGTQYF; DNA: TGTGCCAGCAGCCCTGGGGGGGTTGGGACCCAGTACTTC
size: few; D: -; J: TRBJ1-1; V: TRBV12-5; CDR3: CASGLLPGNTEAFF; DNA: TGTGCTAGTGGTTTGCTCCCCGGGAACACTGAAGCTTTCTTT
size: -; D: -; J: TRBJ1-1; V: TRBV5-6; CDR3: CASSRVDRQNTEAFF; DNA: TGTGCCAGCAGCCGCGTGGACAGACAAAACACTGAAGCTTTCTTT
size: once; D: TRBD1; J: TRBJ2-7; V: TRBV5-6; CDR3: CASIYRTGVVYEQYF; DNA: TGTGCCAGCATCTACCGGACAGGCGTCGTCTACGAGCAGTACTTC
size: -; D: TRBD2; J: TRBJ2-1; V: TRBV30; CDR3: CAWEERGGINEQFF; DNA: TGTGCCTGGGAAGAGCGGGGGGGGATCAATGAGCAGTTCTTC
size: once; D: -; J: TRBJ1-2; V: TRBV7-3; CDR3: CASSLGGTLNYGYTF; DNA: TGTGCCAGCAGCTTGGGCGGGACCCTTAACTATGGCTACACCTTC
size: -; D: -; J: TRBJ2-6; V: TRBV4-1; CDR3: CASSHPPGSGANVLTF; DNA: TGCGCCAGCAGCCATCCCCCCGGCTCTGGGGCCAACGTCCTGACTTTC
size: -; D: TRBD2; J: TRBJ2-3; V: TRBV28; CDR3: CASRPRPGTSGGAIDTQYF; DNA: TGTGCCAGCAGACCCCGTCCCGGGACTAGCGGGGGGGCCATAGATACGCAGTATTTT
size: -; D: TRBD1; J: TRBJ1-1; V: TRBV18; CDR3: CASSPLSQGGSEAFF; DNA: TGTGCCAGCTCACCACTCAGCCAGGGGGGATCAGAAGCTTTCTTT
size: -; D: -; J: TRBJ1-1; V: TRBV19; CDR3: CASSIVRGGEAFF; DNA: TGTGCCAGTAGTATAGTTCGGGGTGGTGAAGCTTTCTTT
size: -; D: TRBD1; J: TRBJ2-7; V: TRBV9; CDR3: CASSVAFGQGYEQYF; DNA: TGTGCCAGCAGCGTAGCTTTTGGACAGGGCTACGAGCAGTACTTC
size: -; D: TRBD1; J: TRBJ1-1; V: TRBV5-1; CDR3: CASSLASTGVYTEAFF; DNA: TGCGCCAGCAGCTTGGCCTCGACAGGGGTGTACACTGAAGCTTTCTTT
size: -; D: -; J: TRBJ1-5; V: TRBV15; CDR3: CATSRDRNQPQHF; DNA: TGTGCCACCAGCAGAGACCGAAATCAGCCCCAGCATTTT
size: -; D: TRBD1; J: TRBJ2-7; V: TRBV19; CDR3: CASSIGTGSYEQYF; DNA: TGTGCCAGTAGTATTGGGACAGGTTCCTACGAGCAGTACTTC
size: -; D: -; J: TRBJ1-3; V: TRBV4-1; CDR3: CASSPDNSGNTIYF; DNA: TGCGCCAGCAGCCCAGACAACTCTGGAAACACCATATATTTT
size: -; D: TRBD2; J: TRBJ2-1; V: TRBV4-1; CDR3: CASSQGLAGLNEQFF; DNA: TGCGCCAGCAGCCAAGGACTAGCGGGGCTCAATGAGCAGTTCTTC
size: -; D: -; J: TRBJ2-1; V: TRBV6-2/TRBV6-3; CDR3: CASSYVGDLSYNEQFF; DNA: TGTGCCAGCAGTTACGTGGGGGATCTCTCCTACAATGAGCAGTTCTTC
size: -; D: -; J: TRBJ1-3; V: TRBV6-6; CDR3: CASSYSSRENTIYF; DNA: TGTGCCAGCAGTTACTCGAGCAGGGAGAACACCATATATTTT
size: -; D: -; J: TRBJ2-6; V: TRBV10-3; CDR3: CAISGVPLNSGANVLTF; DNA: TGTGCCATCAGCGGGGTCCCCCTCAACTCTGGGGCCAACGTCCTGACTTTC
size: -; D: -; J: TRBJ1-2; V: TRBV6-5; CDR3: CASSYSAGAGLYGYTF; DNA: TGTGCCAGCAGTTACTCTGCAGGGGCCGGGCTCTATGGCTACACCTTC
size: many; D: TRBD1; J: TRBJ2-7; V: TRBV19; CDR3: CASTSSYRDRASEQYF; DNA: TGTGCCAGTACGTCATCTTATCGGGACAGGGCATCCGAGCAGTACTTC
size: once; D: -; J: TRBJ1-1; V: TRBV5-6; CDR3: CASSCRRGGCTEAFF; DNA: TGTGCCAGCAGCTGCCGAAGGGGCGGATGCACTGAAGCTTTCTTT
size: -; D: -; J: TRBJ2-7; V: TRBV10-3; CDR3: CAISPAVGEQYF; DNA: TGTGCCATCAGTCCGGCAGTGGGGGAGCAGTACTTC
size: few; D: -; J: TRBJ1-2; V: TRBV4-3; CDR3: CASSRESYGYTF; DNA: TGCGCCAGCAGCCGAGAGTCATATGGCTACACCTTC
size: -; D: -; J: TRBJ2-3; V: TRBV6-5; CDR3: CASRGDSWSTDTQYF; DNA: TGTGCCAGCAGAGGGGACTCCTGGAGCACAGATACGCAGTATTTT
size: -; D: -; J: TRBJ2-2; V: TRBV30; CDR3: CAWSLQVNTGELFF; DNA: TGTGCCTGGAGTTTACAGGTTAACACCGGGGAGCTGTTTTTT
size: -; D: -; J: TRBJ1-6; V: TRBV11-2; CDR3: CASSLDRRGNSPLHF; DNA: TGTGCCAGCAGCTTAGATCGGAGGGGTAATTCACCCCTCCACTTT
size: -; D: -; J: TRBJ1-3; V: TRBV9; CDR3: CASSVGEPGNTIYF; DNA: TGTGCCAGCAGCGTAGGAGAACCTGGAAACACCATATATTTT
size: few; D: -; J: TRBJ1-2; V: TRBV5-6; CDR3: CASSLAIYGYTF; DNA: TGTGCCAGCAGCTTGGCCATTTATGGCTACACCTTC
size: -; D: TRBD1; J: TRBJ2-1; V: TRBV4-2; CDR3: CASSQPQGDNEQFF; DNA: TGTGCCAGCAGCCAGCCTCAGGGGGACAATGAGCAGTTCTTC
size: -; D: TRBD1; J: TRBJ1-1; V: TRBV7-9; CDR3: CASSAPDRGKTEAFF; DNA: TGTGCCAGCAGCGCTCCGGACAGGGGAAAAACTGAAGCTTTCTTT
size: once; D: -; J: TRBJ1-2; V: TRBV14; CDR3: CASSQVSMAGVHGYTF; DNA: TGTGCCAGCAGCCAAGTTTCAATGGCAGGGGTTCATGGCTACACCTTC
size: -; D: TRBD1; J: TRBJ2-7; V: TRBV6-2/TRBV6-3; CDR3: CASSYSNTGTGVSSVQYF; DNA: TGTGCCAGCAGTTACTCGAACACCGGGACAGGGGTTTCTAGCGTGCAGTACTTC
size: -; D: TRBD1; J: TRBJ1-2; V: TRBV28; CDR3: CATTGQGTHGYTF; DNA: TGTGCCACCACCGGACAGGGCACTCACGGCTACACCTTC
size: -; D: -; J: TRBJ2-4; V: TRBV9; CDR3: CASSVHREDIQYF; DNA: TGTGCCAGCAGCGTCCACAGGGAGGACATTCAGTACTTC
size: -; D: -; J: TRBJ1-1; V: TRBV11-2; CDR3: CASSFPPLTGQFQNTEAFF; DNA: TGTGCCAGCAGCTTTCCGCCTTTAACCGGACAGTTTCAAAACACTGAAGCTTTCTTT
size: -; D: -; J: TRBJ1-1; V: TRBV28; CDR3: CASKRSMNTEAFF; DNA: TGTGCCAGCAAGCGTAGCATGAACACTGAAGCTTTCTTT
size: few; D: -; J: TRBJ1-1; V: TRBV6-4; CDR3: CASSPWAGETEAFF; DNA: TGTGCCAGCAGCCCCTGGGCAGGAGAGACTGAAGCTTTCTTT
size: -; D: -; J: TRBJ2-3; V: TRBV3-1/TRBV3-2; CDR3: CASSRRVDTQYF; DNA: TGTGCCAGCAGCCGCAGGGTGGATACGCAGTATTTT
size: -; D: -; J: TRBJ2-5; V: TRBV28; CDR3: CASRGPTGAETQYF; DNA: TGTGCCAGCCGCGGACCGACGGGGGCGGAGACCCAGTACTTC
size: once; D: TRBD2; J: TRBJ2-5; V: TRBV4-2; CDR3: CASSTPTSGGYPGETQYF; DNA: TGTGCCAGCAGCACCCCGACTAGCGGGGGGTACCCGGGGGAGACCCAGTACTTC
size: -; D: TRBD1; J: TRBJ2-7; V: TRBV5-1; CDR3: CASSPSLTGSSYEQYF; DNA: TGCGCCAGCAGCCCCTCCCTGACAGGGAGCTCCTACGAGCAGTACTTC
size: once; D: TRBD1; J: TRBJ1-2; V: TRBV5-5; CDR3: CASREDRGVNYGYTF; DNA: TGTGCCAGCAGGGAGGACAGGGGGGTTAACTATGGCTACACCTTC
size: -; D: TRBD1; J: TRBJ1-2; V: TRBV4-1; CDR3: CASSLKTGGYGYTF; DNA: TGCGCCAGCAGCCTAAAGACAGGGGGATATGGCTACACCTTC
size: -; D: -; J: TRBJ2-5; V: TRBV7-2; CDR3: CASSLVFTETQYF; DNA: TGTGCCAGCAGCTTAGTATTCACCGAGACCCAGTACTTC
size: -; D: TRBD1; J: TRBJ1-1; V: TRBV7-6; CDR3: CASSPRTGRMNTEAFF; DNA: TGTGCCAGCAGCCCAAGGACAGGGCGCATGAACACTGAAGCTTTCTTT
size: -; D: -; J: TRBJ1-2; V: TRBV16; CDR3: CASSRAPVRGHIEGYTF; DNA: TGTGCCAGCAGCCGCGCACCGGTCAGGGGCCACATCGAAGGCTACACCTTC
size: -; D: -; J: TRBJ2-7; V: TRBV4-3; CDR3: CASSQEGGGWYEQYF; DNA: TGCGCCAGCAGCCAAGAAGGTGGGGGTTGGTACGAGCAGTACTTC
size: -; D: TRBD1; J: TRBJ2-1; V: TRBV7-8; CDR3: CASSLLAGTAINEQFF; DNA: TGTGCCAGCAGCTTACTAGCCGGGACAGCAATCAATGAGCAGTTCTTC
size: -; D: TRBD1; J: TRBJ2-5; V: TRBV7-2; CDR3: CASSRDRGQETQYF; DNA: TGTGCCAGCAGCCGCGACAGGGGACAAGAGACCCAGTACTTC
size: -; D: TRBD1; J: TRBJ1-2; V: TRBV14; CDR3: CASSQVPDRVYGYTF; DNA: TGTGCCAGCAGCCAGGTTCCAGACAGGGTCTATGGCTACACCTTC
size: few; D: TRBD1; J: TRBJ1-2; V: TRBV6-5; CDR3: CASSGQGSGYGYTF; DNA: TGTGCCAGCAGCGGACAGGGGTCGGGGTATGGCTACACCTTC
size: -; D: -; J: TRBJ2-1; V: TRBV29-1; CDR3: CSVDFGLGSSNEQFF; DNA: TGCAGCGTTGATTTTGGACTGGGCTCTAGCAATGAGCAGTTCTTC
size: once; D: -; J: TRBJ2-2; V: TRBV4-3; CDR3: CASSQEARLGNTGELFF; DNA: TGCGCCAGCAGCCAAGAAGCCAGACTAGGGAACACCGGGGAGCTGTTTTTT
size: -; D: -; J: TRBJ1-2; V: TRBV6-6; CDR3: CAGRGSYGYTF; DNA: TGTGCCGGCAGGGGCTCCTATGGCTACACCTTC